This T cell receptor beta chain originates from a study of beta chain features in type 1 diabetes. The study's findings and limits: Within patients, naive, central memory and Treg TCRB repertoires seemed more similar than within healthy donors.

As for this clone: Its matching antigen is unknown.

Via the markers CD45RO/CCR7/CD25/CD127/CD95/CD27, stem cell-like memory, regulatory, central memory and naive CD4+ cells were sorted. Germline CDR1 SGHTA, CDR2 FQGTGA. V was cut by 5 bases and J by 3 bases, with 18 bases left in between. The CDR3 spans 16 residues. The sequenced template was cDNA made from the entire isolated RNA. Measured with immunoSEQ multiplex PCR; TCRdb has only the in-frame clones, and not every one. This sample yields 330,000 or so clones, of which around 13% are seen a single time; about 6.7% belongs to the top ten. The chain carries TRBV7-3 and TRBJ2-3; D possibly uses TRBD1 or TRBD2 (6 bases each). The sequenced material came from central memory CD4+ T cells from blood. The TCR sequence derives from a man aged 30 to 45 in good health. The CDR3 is CASSPNLGGGTDTQYF. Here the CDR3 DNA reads TGTGCCAGCAGCCCGAACCTAGGAGGGGGGACAGATACGCAGTATTTT.